These 27 T cell receptor beta chains came from one sample sequenced in a study of a mutant IDH1 vaccine in newly diagnosed glioma. The antigens these receptors bind are not known. Time point noted: week 11, during vaccination. Topical imiquimod accompanied each vaccine dose, which consisted of 300 ug of mutant IDH1 20-mer peptide. Repertoires were generated with immunoSEQ multiplex PCR, while TCRdb's copy carries only in-frame clones and drops some. In the table there are about 35,000 clones, approximately 80% of which are singletons. The sequencing used peripheral blood mononuclear cells (PBMCs), collected from a glioma patient whose treatment included an IDH1 peptide vaccine. The receptors were gathered from a woman aged 30 to 39 with glioma. Some clones in this sample may be carry-over from other donors' samples.

V gene TRBV18 combines with J gene TRBJ2-2; D assignment may be TRBD1 or TRBD2 (5 bases each). CDR1 KGHSH and CDR2 LQKENI come from the germline V gene. Between the trimmed V and J ends, which lost 3 bases and 3 bases, there was a span of 5 bases. The CDR3 length is 13 residues. In nucleotides, the CDR3 is TGTGCCAGCTCACCGGGACACACCGGGGAGCTGTTTTTT. It is translated as CASSPGHTGELFF.

This clone was found once. This chain connects TRBV6-6 to TRBJ2-5; TRBD1 aligns across 7 bases. The CDR3 runs 14 residues. Germline CDR1 and CDR2: MNHNY and SVGAGI (reference sequence). Unmatched junction bases numbered 7, after V lost 8 bases and J lost 1 base. The CDR3 sequence is CASWNRGSQETQYF. CDR3 coding DNA: TGTGCCAGCTGGAACAGGGGCAGCCAAGAGACCCAGTACTTC.

This clone was seen just once. The genes are TRBV4-1 and TRBJ1-2; D is ambiguous. The CDR3 has 14 amino acids. The V end was cut by 4 bases, the J end by 4 bases, with 13 bases between. Germline V gene lookup returns CDR1 MGHRA and CDR2 YSYEKL. CDR3 nucleotides: TGCGCCAGCAGCCCCCTGGGCAGTGGCTATGGCTACACCTTC. It translates to CASSPLGSGYGYTF.

The rearrangement uses TRBV13 and TRBJ2-1; D is unclear. V was shortened by 0 bases and J by 4 bases, with 10 bases between the two germline ends. The germline gives CDR1 PRHDT, CDR2 FYEKMQ (reference sequence). CDR3 length equals 15 residues. CDR3 in amino acids: CASSLGVGRYNEQFF. CDR3 nucleotides: TGTGCCAGCAGCTTAGGGGTGGGAAGGTACAATGAGCAGTTCTTC.

V gene TRBV9 combines with J gene TRBJ2-1; no definite D call. The length of the CDR3 is 14 residues. Germline CDR1 reads SGDLS; CDR2 reads YYNGEE. Trimming pared 0 bases from V and 7 bases from J, leaving 11 bases between. The CDR3 loop reads CASSVEGPLNEQFF. The CDR3 bases are TGTGCCAGCAGCGTAGAAGGACCGCTTAATGAGCAGTTCTTC.

The V call is TRBV11-2, the J call TRBJ2-7, with 9 positions matching TRBD2. CDR3 length: 15 residues. Trimming removed 5 bases from V and 2 bases from J; junction bases left unmatched: 7. Germline values: CDR1 SGHAT, CDR2 FQNNGV. The CDR3 reads CASSPAGGGTYEQYF. The CDR3 nucleotides are TGTGCCAGCAGCCCAGCGGGAGGAGGGACCTACGAGCAGTACTTC.

The V gene is TRBV6-5, the J gene TRBJ2-1, with TRBD1 as a possible D gene (5 bases). Germline V gene sequence: CDR1 MNHEY, CDR2 SVGAGI. The CDR3 spans 15 residues. The V end lost 0 bases, the J end lost 9 bases, and 15 bases lay between the germline ends. This CDR3 reads CASSYSVQGQGEQFF. DNA for the CDR3: TGTGCCAGCAGTTACTCGGTGCAGGGTCAGGGTGAGCAGTTCTTC.

V and J are TRBV5-1 and TRBJ2-6, with D uncertain. Per the germline V gene, CDR1 is SGHRS and CDR2 is YFSETQ. Trimming shortened V by 0 bases and J by 4 bases, and 20 bases separated the two germline ends. The CDR3 spans 19 residues. As DNA, the CDR3 is TGCGCCAGCAGCTTGGCCGGGTGGGTCCCACGTATAGGGGCCAACGTCCTGACTTTC. It yields the protein CASSLAGWVPRIGANVLTF. Filled out from reference TRBV5-1 and TRBJ2-6, the complete variable domain reads KAGVTQTPRYLIKTRGQQVTLSCSPISGHRSVSWYQQTPGQGLQFLFEYFSETQRNKGNFPGRFSGRQFSNSRSEMNVSTLELGDSALYLCASSLAGWVPRIGANVLTFGAGSRLTVL.

With respect to this clone: Different DNA sequences within this sample yield the same CDR3. The chain carries TRBV30 and TRBJ2-7, with D perhaps assigned TRBD1 or TRBD2 (5 bases each). The CDR3 is made up of 11 amino acids. Germline values: CDR1 GTSNPN, CDR2 SVGIG (reference sequence). V dropped 1 base and J dropped 4 bases, with 5 bases sitting between them. CDR3 loop: CAWSGGYEQYF. The CDR3 bases are TGTGCCTGGAGTGGGGGGTACGAGCAGTACTTC.

This clone was detected once. Here the CDR3 reads CASSPGQPTFYGYTF. The CDR3 DNA is TGTGCCAGCTCACCGGGACAACCGACTTTCTATGGCTACACCTTC. The chain couples TRBV18 to TRBJ1-2; the D gene is possibly TRBD1 (6 bases). Looked up from germline, CDR1 is KGHSH and CDR2 is LQKENI. Deletions cut 3 bases from V and 4 bases from J, with 15 bases between. The CDR3 totals 15 residues.

CDR3 in amino acids: CASSVDGADGYGYTF. DNA for the CDR3: TGTGCCAGCAGCGTAGATGGCGCGGATGGCTATGGCTACACCTTC. This chain connects TRBV9 to TRBJ1-2; the D is unclear. Germline V gene data show CDR1 as SGDLS and CDR2 as YYNGEE. The CDR3 length is 15 residues. V was cut by 0 bases and J by 4 bases, with 13 bases left in between.

V and J are TRBV29-1 and TRBJ2-1; 9 nucleotides match TRBD2. The CDR3 has 14 amino acids. Losses at the gene ends were 4 bases for V and 5 bases for J; bases not matched to a gene: 6. Germline lookup yields CDR1 SQVTM and CDR2 ANQGSEA. The CDR3 DNA follows: TGCAGCGTTGGGGGTAGCGGGAGAAACAATGAGCAGTTCTTC. Translation: CSVGGSGRNNEQFF.

This rearrangement joins TRBV19 to TRBJ1-1, with TRBD1 matching over 10 bases. The germline gives CDR1 LNHDA, CDR2 SQIVND (reference sequence). The CDR3 spans 15 residues. J lost 5 bases, V lost 9 bases, and 12 bases had no gene match. DNA of the CDR3: TGTGCCAGCCCTTTCAGGCGGGACAGGGGAACTGAAGCTTTCTTT. Encoded protein: CASPFRRDRGTEAFF.

The chain joins TRBV14 to TRBJ2-3, with a weak D call TRBD1 (5 bases). The CDR3 has 16 residues. Germline CDR1 reads SGHDN; CDR2 reads FVKESK. Trimming cost V 4 bases and J 1 base, with 15 bases left between them. CDR3 region: CASSPRHPRGTDTQYF. The CDR3 DNA reads TGTGCCAGCAGCCCGCGACATCCCAGGGGCACAGATACGCAGTATTTT.

The V call is TRBV29-1, the J call TRBJ2-1, with TRBD2 matching over 8 bases. Germline V gene lookup returns CDR1 SQVTM and CDR2 ANQGSEA. The CDR3 extends over 13 amino acids. V was clipped by 5 bases and J by 8 bases; unmatched bases: 8. CDR3 DNA sequence: TGCAGCGTTATAACGGGAGGGCCCCATGAGCAGTTCTTC. This encodes CSVITGGPHEQFF.

This clone was picked up a small number of times. The V gene is TRBV2, the J gene TRBJ1-1; D gene ambiguous. Germline V gene lookup returns CDR1 SNHLY and CDR2 FYNNEI. The CDR3 runs to 14 residues. The germline V and J ends were trimmed by 6 bases and 0 bases, with 11 bases remaining between them. The CDR3 reads CASRDDTLNTEAFF. CDR3 nucleotide sequence: TGTGCCAGCAGGGATGACACGTTGAACACTGAAGCTTTCTTT. The complete variable domain, with remaining parts taken from reference TRBV2 and TRBJ1-1, reads EPEVTQTPSHQVTQMGQEVILRCVPISNHLYFYWYRQILGQKVEFLVSFYNNEISEKSEIFDDQFSVERPDGSNFTLKIRSTKLEDSAMYFCASRDDTLNTEAFFGQGTRLTVV.

The rearrangement uses TRBV4-2 and TRBJ2-5; TRBD2 aligns across 8 bases. Germline CDR1 and CDR2: LGHNA and YNFKEQ. This CDR3 has 15 amino acids. The ends lost 4 bases at V and 4 bases at J; junction bases unmatched: 8. The CDR3 coding sequence is TGTGCCAGCAGCCTATTAGCGGGGAGAGGAGAGACCCAGTACTTC. This sequence encodes CASSLLAGRGETQYF.

The rearrangement joins TRBV9 to TRBJ1-2; no clear D. Per germline, CDR1 SGDLS and CDR2 YYNGEE. The CDR3 consists of 14 residues. With 0 bases removed from V and 4 bases from J, the gap between germline ends came to 10 bases. The CDR3 here is CASSVEAGPYGYTF. CDR3 bases: TGTGCCAGCAGCGTAGAGGCAGGTCCCTATGGCTACACCTTC.

V and J are TRBV5-1 and TRBJ2-1; D uncertain. Germline V lookup: CDR1 SGHRS, CDR2 YFSETQ. This CDR3 is built from 13 residues. V gave up 0 bases and J gave up 10 bases, with 11 bases separating them. The chain's CDR3 is CASSLDMGDEQFF. As DNA, the CDR3 is TGCGCCAGCAGCTTGGATATGGGTGACGAGCAGTTCTTC.

The J gene is TRBJ2-7, the V gene TRBV11-2; TRBD2 is a possible D gene (5 bases). V was clipped by 5 bases and J by 0 bases, with 8 bases between them. The germline V gene has CDR1 SGHAT and CDR2 FQNNGV. The CDR3 has 13 residues. The CDR3 DNA reads TGTGCCAGCAGCCAGGAGGCCTCCTACGAGCAGTACTTC. Its protein product is CASSQEASYEQYF.

The CDR3 spells CAGKQGGSGNTIYF. CDR3 nucleotides: TGTGCCGGGAAACAGGGGGGTTCTGGAAACACCATATATTTT. J is TRBJ1-3 and V is TRBV30, with 8 bases lining up with TRBD1. The CDR3 is made up of 14 amino acids. The germline V gene has CDR1 GTSNPN and CDR2 SVGIG (reference sequence). V lost 8 bases to trimming and J lost 1 base; unmatched junction nucleotides: 7.

The V gene is TRBV6-1, the J gene TRBJ1-1, with D perhaps TRBD1 (6 bases). The CDR3 totals 14 residues. Trimming cost V 4 bases and J 1 base, with 10 bases left between them. CDR1 is MNHNS, CDR2 SASEGT, per germline. CDR3 sequence: CASSGRGPNTEAFF. CDR3 nucleotide sequence: TGTGCCAGCAGTGGCAGGGGACCGAACACTGAAGCTTTCTTT.

This chain's CDR3 is CASSSGKETQYF. In DNA form, the CDR3 reads TGTGCCTCGTCTAGCGGGAAAGAGACCCAGTACTTC. This rearrangement joins TRBV19 to TRBJ2-5; 9 nucleotides agree with TRBD2. There are 12 residues in the CDR3. Germline V gene lookup returns CDR1 LNHDA and CDR2 SQIVND (reference sequence). V shed 11 bases, J shed 3 bases, and the junction held 4 bases outside the gene matches.

This chain connects TRBV6-6 to TRBJ1-4, with 8 nucleotides matching TRBD1. V trimming: 6 bases; J trimming: 7 bases; junction bases outside the gene matches: 7. Germline V CDR1 and CDR2: MNHNY, SVGAGI (reference sequence). The CDR3 totals 14 residues. CDR3 in amino acids: CASRSQGAGEKLFF. CDR3 DNA sequence: TGTGCCAGCAGGTCCCAGGGGGCGGGTGAAAAACTGTTTTTT.

V usage is TRBV19 and J usage is TRBJ2-7; 10 bases line up with TRBD1. Per the germline V gene, CDR1 is LNHDA and CDR2 is SQIVND (reference sequence). With V trimmed by 5 bases and J by 6 bases, 10 bases remained unmatched. The CDR3 is 15 amino acids. The CDR3 loop reads CASSAAGTGAAEQYF. CDR3 in DNA: TGTGCCAGTAGTGCCGCCGGGACAGGGGCCGCCGAGCAGTACTTC.

The rearrangement links TRBV6-1 to TRBJ1-1; TRBD1 might be the D (6 bases). The CDR3 has 19 amino acids. Trimming stripped 0 bases from V and 1 base from J, with 21 bases between. Germline assignment: CDR1 MNHNS and CDR2 SASEGT. Here the CDR3 reads CASSEALWARDTKNTEAFF. DNA for the CDR3: TGTGCCAGCAGTGAAGCATTGTGGGCCCGGGACACAAAGAACACTGAAGCTTTCTTT.

This clone showed up just a few times. The chain recombines TRBV29-1 with TRBJ2-3, with D maybe TRBD2 (6 bases). Trimming left V 3 bases short and J 4 bases short, with 17 bases between. Germline values: CDR1 SQVTM, CDR2 ANQGSEA. The CDR3 covers 15 residues. CDR3 nucleotides: TGCAGCGTTGATGGGGTGGAAGGAGGGGCAGATACGCAGTATTTT. As protein: CSVDGVEGGADTQYF.